The 24 T cell receptor beta chains given below trace back to one sample, sequenced in a study of control samples from healthy donors and cancer patients. Generated by immunoSEQ multiplex PCR, the TCRdb table keeps only in-frame clones and is missing some. The sample consists of 120,000 or so clones, less than 95% of them appearing once. What was sequenced was blood. Every receptor here comes from a young man in good health.

This rearrangement joins TRBV5-1 to TRBJ1-1; 7 bases are a match to TRBD1. The V and J ends lost 0 bases and 4 bases, in that order; junction bases with no gene match: 0. The CDR3 length is 13 residues. Germline V gene lookup returns CDR1 SGHRS and CDR2 YFSETQ. The CDR3 DNA follows: TGCGCCAGCAGCTTGGACAGGGGCACTGAAGCTTTCTTT. This encodes CASSLDRGTEAFF.

The chain joins TRBV10-3 to TRBJ1-3, with D uncertain. Germline assignment: CDR1 ENHRY and CDR2 SYGVKD. V shed 2 bases and J shed 0 bases, with 5 bases lying between them. This CDR3 comprises 14 residues. The CDR3 region is CAISEDRSGNTIYF. Here the CDR3 DNA reads TGTGCCATCAGTGAGGACCGCTCTGGAAACACCATATATTTT.

The genes are TRBV27 and TRBJ2-3; TRBD2 matches 11 bases. CDR3 length: 15 residues. J lost 1 base, V lost 5 bases, and 2 bases had no gene match. Germline lookup yields CDR1 MNHEY and CDR2 SMNVEV (reference sequence). The CDR3: CASSPGLAGTDTQYF. The CDR3 DNA reads TGTGCCAGCAGTCCGGGACTAGCGGGCACAGATACGCAGTATTTT.

This chain joins TRBV5-1 and TRBJ2-1; maybe TRBD1 (7 bases). This CDR3 contains 15 residues. Germline V CDR1 and CDR2: SGHRS, YFSETQ. Between the trimmed V and J ends, which lost 0 bases and 5 bases, there was a span of 12 bases. The CDR3 spells CASSLVQGGDNEQFF. CDR3 DNA sequence: TGCGCCAGCAGCTTGGTCCAGGGGGGTGACAATGAGCAGTTCTTC.

This chain connects TRBV2 to TRBJ2-5; D unresolved. With 2 bases removed from V and 2 bases from J, the gap between germline ends came to 9 bases. Germline CDR1 and CDR2: SNHLY and FYNNEI. There are 14 residues in the CDR3. The CDR3 DNA is TGTGCCAGCAGTGAATCTCTATTTCAAGAGACCCAGTACTTC. It codes for CASSESLFQETQYF.

The chain employs TRBV18 and TRBJ1-1; D uncertain. This CDR3 contains 15 residues. The germline V gene has CDR1 KGHSH and CDR2 LQKENI. V was pared by 1 base and J by 1 base, with 10 bases between. The CDR3 DNA follows: TGTGCCAGCTCACCACGGGTACAGAAGAACACTGAAGCTTTCTTT. Its protein product is CASSPRVQKNTEAFF.

The CDR3 DNA follows: TGTGCCATCAGTGATACTCGAGGGGGAGATACGCAGTATTTT. It is translated as CAISDTRGGDTQYF. This rearrangement joins TRBV10-3 to TRBJ2-3; tentative D call: TRBD1 (6 bases). The V gene's germline CDR1 is ENHRY and CDR2 SYGVKD. This CDR3 comprises 14 residues. V was trimmed by 3 bases and J by 5 bases, leaving 12 bases between them.

The chain has TRBV30 and TRBJ1-2; a possible D gene is TRBD1 (5 bases). V was trimmed by 0 bases and J by 2 bases, leaving 16 bases between them. The CDR3 totals 16 residues. The germline V gene has CDR1 GTSNPN and CDR2 SVGIG (reference sequence). The chain's CDR3 is CAWSVRKEGINYGYTF. In DNA, the CDR3 is TGTGCCTGGAGTGTACGGAAGGAGGGGATCAACTATGGCTACACCTTC.

The V and J genes are TRBV9 and TRBJ2-3; 10 bases fit TRBD1. With 3 bases clipped from V and 6 bases from J, the junction kept 1 base outside the gene matches. Germline V lookup: CDR1 SGDLS, CDR2 YYNGEE. The CDR3 runs 13 residues. CDR3 loop: CASSGQGADTQYF. The CDR3 region has the DNA TGTGCCAGCAGCGGACAGGGGGCCGATACGCAGTATTTT. The full variable domain, in which reference TRBV9 and TRBJ2-3 provide the parts outside the CDR3, is DSGVTQTPKHLITATGQRVTLRCSPRSGDLSVYWYQQSLDQGLQFLIQYYNGEERAKGNILERFSAQQFPDLHSELNLSSLELGDSALYFCASSGQGADTQYFGPGTRLTVL.

The chain has TRBV27 and TRBJ1-6; TRBD1 matches 7 bases. The trim removed 6 bases at V and 9 bases at J, leaving 17 bases unmatched. The CDR3 consists of 17 residues. Germline values: CDR1 MNHEY, CDR2 SMNVEV (reference sequence). Here the CDR3 reads CASRLDPYQGGGSPLHF. The CDR3 DNA reads TGTGCCAGCAGACTAGACCCATACCAGGGGGGTGGTTCACCCCTCCACTTT.

The chain combines TRBV19 with TRBJ1-1, with a possible D match to TRBD1 (6 bases). Germline values: CDR1 LNHDA, CDR2 SQIVND (reference sequence). The CDR3 contains 15 residues. Trimming took off 11 bases at V and 5 bases at J, with 24 bases between the two ends. The chain's CDR3 is CASLPRQAKKTEAFF. The DNA of the CDR3 is TGTGCCTCACTTCCGAGACAGGCGAAGAAAACTGAAGCTTTCTTT. Filled out from reference TRBV19 and TRBJ1-1, the complete variable domain reads DGGITQSPKYLFRKEGQNVTLSCEQNLNHDAMYWYRQDPGQGLRLIYYSQIVNDFQKGDIAEGYSVSREKKESFPLTVTSAQKNPTAFYLCASLPRQAKKTEAFFGQGTRLTVV.

This chain joins TRBV12-3 or TRBV12-4 and TRBJ1-2; weak D call: TRBD1 (6 bases). CDR3 length: 13 residues. Trimming cost V 5 bases and J 3 bases, with 10 bases left between them. The CDR3: CASSEQGDYGYTF. CDR3 in DNA: TGTGCCAGCAGTGAACAGGGAGACTATGGCTACACCTTC.

The V gene is TRBV20-1, the J gene TRBJ1-2, with D perhaps matching TRBD1 (5 bases). Germline CDR1 is DFQATT and CDR2 is SNEGSKA (reference sequence). V was cut by 6 bases and J by 4 bases, with 9 bases left in between. The CDR3 is 11 amino acids. The CDR3 region is CSARTSYGYTF. Here the CDR3 DNA reads TGCAGTGCCAGGACAAGCTATGGCTACACCTTC.

The gene calls are TRBV30 and TRBJ2-5; TRBD1 agrees at 7 bases. CDR1 is GTSNPN, CDR2 SVGIG, per germline (reference sequence). Germline trimming cut 0 bases from V and 6 bases from J; bases unmatched to any gene: 1. The CDR3 runs to 12 residues. CDR3 nucleotides: TGTGCCTGGAGTGTACAGGGGAAGACCCAGTACTTC. This codes for CAWSVQGKTQYF.

The chain combines TRBV6-1 with TRBJ2-1, with 14 bases that match TRBD2. V lost 3 bases to trimming and J lost 10 bases; unmatched junction nucleotides: 8. CDR1 is MNHNS, CDR2 SASEGT, per germline. The CDR3 contains 16 residues. CDR3 nucleotides: TGTGCCAGCAGTGACCCTCGGACTAGCGGGGGGAGGGAGCAGTTCTTC. Its translation is CASSDPRTSGGREQFF.

The chain couples TRBV6-1 to TRBJ1-1, with a weak D call TRBD1 (5 bases). The CDR3 is made up of 15 amino acids. Germline V gene sequence: CDR1 MNHNS, CDR2 SASEGT. The V end lost 6 bases, the J end lost 6 bases, and 20 bases lay between the germline ends. The CDR3 DNA sequence: TGTGCCAGCAGCCGAACCGGGACGGACGTGCCTGAAGCTTTCTTT. This translates into CASSRTGTDVPEAFF.

This clone came up once. The V gene is TRBV19, the J gene TRBJ2-3, with 9 bases aligning to TRBD1. Germline V lookup: CDR1 LNHDA, CDR2 SQIVND (reference sequence). Losses at the gene ends were 3 bases for V and 0 bases for J; bases not matched to a gene: 10. The length of the CDR3 is 18 residues. CDR3 in amino acids: CASSIRGQGPSSTDTQYF. CDR3 nucleotide sequence: TGTGCCAGTAGTATCAGGGGACAGGGACCTTCTAGCACAGATACGCAGTATTTT.

As concerns this clone: The same CDR3 can be traced to other DNA sequences in this sample. The J gene is TRBJ2-7, the V gene TRBV4-1; D unclear. This CDR3 is 12 amino acids long. CDR1 is MGHRA and CDR2 is YSYEKL in the germline V gene. V lost 1 base, J lost 4 bases, and 5 bases lay in between. CDR3 DNA: TGCGCCAGCAGCCAAGTGGGGTACGAGCAGTACTTC. Translated: CASSQVGYEQYF.

The chain uses TRBV29-1 and TRBJ1-2; no firm D call. The CDR3 is 13 amino acids. The ends were cut back, 1 base at V and 8 bases at J, with 14 bases in the middle. CDR1 is SQVTM and CDR2 is ANQGSEA in the germline V gene. The CDR3 loop is CSVEARQSFGYTF. The CDR3 region has the DNA TGCAGCGTTGAAGCTCGGCAGTCGTTCGGCTACACCTTC.

The chain combines TRBV6-1 with TRBJ1-1, with D perhaps matching TRBD1 (6 bases). The CDR3 runs 18 residues. Trimming took off 3 bases at V and 0 bases at J, with 20 bases between the two ends. The germline V gene encodes CDR1 MNHNS and CDR2 SASEGT. CDR3 amino acids: CASSEGGQLRALNTEAFF. CDR3 in DNA: TGTGCCAGCAGTGAGGGGGGGCAGCTTCGTGCCCTGAACACTGAAGCTTTCTTT.

This sequence joins TRBV16 and TRBJ1-1; D uncertain. The CDR3 is 11 residues long. Germline CDR1 KGHSY, CDR2 FQNENV. The ends were cut back, 3 bases at V and 7 bases at J, with 6 bases in the middle. CDR3 in DNA: TGTGCCAGCAGCCACGCGGGTGAAGCTTTCTTT. The encoded protein is CASSHAGEAFF.

The chain carries TRBV13 and TRBJ2-6, with no clear D. Trimming pared 3 bases from V and 4 bases from J, leaving 10 bases between. The germline V gene encodes CDR1 PRHDT and CDR2 FYEKMQ (reference sequence). The CDR3 covers 15 residues. CDR3 sequence (DNA): TGTGCCAGCAGCTTTTTGACTCCCGGGGCCAACGTCCTGACTTTC. It is translated as CASSFLTPGANVLTF.

This clone was seen a few times. CDR3 in DNA: TGTGCCAGCAGCCAGGGACAGGGGGATGAAAAACTGTTTTTT. This codes for CASSQGQGDEKLFF. The chain links TRBV7-2 to TRBJ1-4; 11 bases map to TRBD1. From germline, CDR1 is SGHTA and CDR2 FQGNSA. CDR3 length: 14 residues. J was trimmed by 6 bases and V by 5 bases; bases with no gene match: 2.

The rearrangement links TRBV30 to TRBJ1-2, with D hard to call. CDR3 size: 14 residues. The V gene lost 3 bases and the J gene lost 0 bases, with 11 bases spanning the gap. Per germline, CDR1 GTSNPN and CDR2 SVGIG (reference sequence). CDR3 loop: CAWRYGYTNYGYTF. The CDR3 bases are TGTGCCTGGAGATATGGTTACACTAACTATGGCTACACCTTC.